The 21 T cell receptor beta chains below were found in one sample sequenced in a study of OX40 agonist ivuxolimab in advanced cancers. This table comes from immunoSEQ multiplex PCR, and its TCRdb copy is limited to in-frame clones, with some not included. The sample has around 78,000 clones; 81% are singletons. Source: CD4+ or CD8+ T cells sorted from blood, taken in a trial of the OX40 agonist ivuxolimab. The receptors derive from an adult with an advanced solid tumor such as melanoma, head and neck, liver or kidney cancer.

V usage is TRBV11-3 and J usage is TRBJ2-2, with D possibly matching TRBD2 (6 bases). The CDR3 runs 16 residues. Germline V gives CDR1 SGHNT, CDR2 YENEEA. Trimming removed 5 bases from V and 5 bases from J, with 18 bases in between. CDR3 loop: CASSPPSPGVTGELFF. CDR3 sequence (DNA): TGTGCCAGCAGCCCACCGAGTCCGGGGGTAACCGGGGAGCTGTTTTTT. Based on the CDR3 plus reference TRBV11-3 and TRBJ2-2, the full variable domain is EAGVVQSPRYKIIEKKQPVAFWCNPISGHNTLYWYLQNLGQGPELLIRYENEEAVDDSQLPKDRFSAERLKGVDSTLKIQPAELGDSAVYLCASSPPSPGVTGELFFGEGSRLTVL.

The chain combines TRBV10-3 with TRBJ2-2, with TRBD2 identical over 7 bases. Germline trimming cut 0 bases from V and 6 bases from J; bases unmatched to any gene: 7. Per the germline V gene, CDR1 is ENHRY and CDR2 is SYGVKD. The length of the CDR3 is 16 residues. In DNA form, the CDR3 reads TGTGCCATCAGTGAGTCGTACGGGGGGAAAGCCGGGGAGCTGTTTTTT. As protein: CAISESYGGKAGELFF.

The CDR3 bases are TGTGCCAGAAGCCCACCCGGACGGTACATTCAGTACTTC. This translates into CARSPPGRYIQYF. V gene TRBV7-5 combines with J gene TRBJ2-4. TRBV7-5 is flagged as a pseudogene. There are 13 residues in the CDR3.

The chain couples TRBV5-4 to TRBJ2-7, with D perhaps TRBD2 (5 bases). Trimming cost V 4 bases and J 9 bases, with 23 bases left between them. The length of the CDR3 is 15 residues. The germline V gene encodes CDR1 SGHNT and CDR2 YYREEE (reference sequence). The DNA for the CDR3 is TGTGCCAGCAGCCCCGGCGGGCCACTCCGGGCCGTGCAGTACTTC. This sequence encodes CASSPGGPLRAVQYF.

The rearrangement links TRBV19 to TRBJ1-5; D may be TRBD1 (5 bases). V lost 5 bases and J 5 bases, leaving 10 bases between the germline ends. Germline values: CDR1 LNHDA, CDR2 SQIVND (reference sequence). This CDR3 is 13 amino acids long. The DNA of the CDR3 is TGTGCCAGTAGTTCCCGGGGGGATCAGCCCCAGCATTTT. It codes for CASSSRGDQPQHF.

CDR3 residues: CASSSIEGWQETQYF. The CDR3 bases are TGTGCCAGCAGCTCAATCGAGGGGTGGCAAGAGACCCAGTACTTC. The V call is TRBV6-6, the J call TRBJ2-5; either TRBD1 or TRBD2 may supply D (5 bases each). This CDR3 has 15 residues. The V and J ends lost 6 bases and 2 bases respectively, with 16 bases between them. Germline V gene sequence: CDR1 MNHNY, CDR2 SVGAGI (reference sequence).

The V and J genes are TRBV7-2 and TRBJ2-7; D unresolved. Germline V gene lookup returns CDR1 SGHTA and CDR2 FQGNSA. Trimming stripped 6 bases from V and 0 bases from J, with 15 bases between. The CDR3 extends over 15 amino acids. The CDR3 nucleotides read TGTGCCAGCAGTATGGTTAGGCAAATCTCCTACGAGCAGTACTTC. Its translation is CASSMVRQISYEQYF.

The J gene is TRBJ1-5, the V gene TRBV7-8; 7 bases map to TRBD1. The trim removed 5 bases at V and 2 bases at J, leaving 3 bases unmatched. CDR3 length: 14 residues. CDR1 SGHVS and CDR2 FQNEAQ come from the germline V gene. The CDR3 nucleotides read TGTGCCAGCAGCGACAGGGAGGGCAATCAGCCCCAGCATTTT. This gives the protein CASSDREGNQPQHF.

The chain combines TRBV7-2 with TRBJ2-1, with TRBD2 identical over 7 bases. This CDR3 has 14 residues. CDR1 is SGHTA, CDR2 FQGNSA, per germline. Germline trimming cut 5 bases from V and 8 bases from J; bases unmatched to any gene: 9. CDR3 sequence reads: CASSQTTSTDEQFF. DNA of the CDR3: TGTGCCAGCAGCCAAACGACTAGCACAGATGAGCAGTTCTTC.

The DNA for the CDR3 is TGTGCCAGCTCAGAACAGGGGGCGAATTCACCCCTCCACTTT. Protein: CASSEQGANSPLHF. The J gene is TRBJ1-6, the V gene TRBV18; 9 bases align to TRBD1. CDR3 length: 14 amino acids. V lost 5 bases to trimming and J lost 7 bases; unmatched junction nucleotides: 3. In germline, CDR1 is KGHSH, CDR2 LQKENI.

The rearrangement links TRBV6-5 to TRBJ1-5, with TRBD1 matching over 7 bases. Germline V gives CDR1 MNHEY, CDR2 SVGAGI. This CDR3 spans 14 amino acids. The V gene end was trimmed by 6 bases and the J gene end by 7 bases; junction bases not matched to a gene: 9. CDR3 nucleotides: TGTGCCAGCAGCCGACAGGGATCGGGGCAGCCCCAGCATTTT. It codes for CASSRQGSGQPQHF.

V and J are TRBV5-1 and TRBJ1-1; 9 bases align to TRBD1. CDR3 size: 15 residues. Germline-derived CDR1 and CDR2 are SGHRS and YFSETQ. The V and J ends lost 3 bases and 3 bases, in that order; junction bases with no gene match: 6. CDR3 nucleotide sequence: TGCGCCAGCAGCTCGGGACAGGGCAGGGACACTGAAGCTTTCTTT. It translates to CASSSGQGRDTEAFF.

V usage is TRBV5-6 and J usage is TRBJ1-6; TRBD1 agrees at 8 bases. CDR3 size: 15 residues. The V gene end was trimmed by 6 bases and the J gene end by 7 bases; junction bases not matched to a gene: 9. Germline loops: CDR1 SGHDT, CDR2 YYEEEE. CDR3 nucleotides: TGTGCCAGCAAACAGGGGGGGACCCGAAATTCACCCCTCCACTTT. Translated, it gives CASKQGGTRNSPLHF.

The chain combines TRBV10-1 with TRBJ2-2; 7 bases are a match to TRBD2. Germline-derived CDR1 and CDR2 are WNHNN and SYGVQD (reference sequence). V was clipped by 8 bases and J by 3 bases; unmatched bases: 0. The CDR3 is 12 residues long. The CDR3 region is CASRGDTGELFF. The CDR3 DNA is TGCGCCAGCCGGGGGGACACCGGGGAGCTGTTTTTT.

The chain employs TRBV6-1 and TRBJ1-5; D might be TRBD1 (6 bases). In germline, CDR1 is MNHNS, CDR2 SASEGT. Trimming removed 5 bases at V and 3 bases at J, with 14 bases between. This CDR3 has 15 residues. The CDR3 reads CASSPRDTFNQPQHF. The CDR3 DNA reads as TGTGCCAGCAGTCCCCGGGACACCTTCAATCAGCCCCAGCATTTT.

The chain recombines TRBV7-6 with TRBJ2-1, with 7 bases lining up with TRBD1. The CDR3 sequence is 14 residues long. Germline V lookup: CDR1 SGHVS, CDR2 FNYEAQ. V gave up 5 bases and J gave up 10 bases; unmatched junction bases: 11. CDR3 protein: CASSPGQISDEQFF. The DNA of the CDR3 is TGTGCCAGCAGCCCGGGACAGATTAGTGACGAGCAGTTCTTC.

This clone was counted a single time. The CDR3 region is CASSFQDRNYGYTF. CDR3 sequence (DNA): TGTGCCAGCAGCTTCCAAGACAGAAACTATGGCTACACCTTC. The V gene is TRBV5-5, the J gene TRBJ1-2; TRBD1 might be the D (5 bases). V lost 2 bases, J lost 2 bases, and 10 bases lay in between. Germline CDR1 reads SGHKS; CDR2 reads YYEKEE (reference sequence). The CDR3 has 14 amino acids.

The chain employs TRBV6-5 and TRBJ2-7, with D possibly being TRBD1 (6 bases). Germline V lookup: CDR1 MNHEY, CDR2 SVGAGI. The CDR3 covers 14 residues. V was pared by 2 bases and J by 1 base, with 9 bases between. The chain's CDR3 is CASSYEDRSYEQYF. CDR3 DNA: TGTGCCAGCAGTTACGAGGACAGATCCTACGAGCAGTACTTC.

This chain connects TRBV19 to TRBJ1-2; 8 positions match TRBD1. The J segment lost 4 bases and the V segment lost 0 bases, leaving 4 bases of the junction unmatched. Germline V gene data show CDR1 as LNHDA and CDR2 as SQIVND (reference sequence). The CDR3 extends over 15 amino acids. CDR3 sequence (DNA): TGTGCCAGTAGTATAGATCTCGGGACAGGCTATGGCTACACCTTC. This codes for CASSIDLGTGYGYTF. The entire variable domain, with the rest obtained from reference TRBV19 and TRBJ1-2, is as follows: DGGITQSPKYLFRKEGQNVTLSCEQNLNHDAMYWYRQDPGQGLRLIYYSQIVNDFQKGDIAEGYSVSREKKESFPLTVTSAQKNPTAFYLCASSIDLGTGYGYTFGSGTRLTVV.

This rearrangement joins TRBV14 to TRBJ1-5; D remains unclear. The V gene's germline CDR1 is SGHDN and CDR2 FVKESK. The CDR3 contains 14 residues. The V gene lost 4 bases and the J gene lost 7 bases, with 14 bases spanning the gap. The CDR3 sequence: CASSRTGSQQPQHF. CDR3 nucleotides: TGTGCCAGCAGCCGAACGGGGAGTCAACAGCCCCAGCATTTT.

The chain has TRBV11-1 and TRBJ1-6; no clear D. Germline-derived CDR1 and CDR2 are SGHAT and FQDESV (reference sequence). V lost 5 bases to trimming and J lost 7 bases, with 15 bases between them. The CDR3 length is 15 residues. The CDR3 sequence: CASSPGETWNSPLHF. The CDR3 nucleotides are TGTGCCAGCAGCCCCGGGGAAACGTGGAATTCACCCCTCCACTTT.